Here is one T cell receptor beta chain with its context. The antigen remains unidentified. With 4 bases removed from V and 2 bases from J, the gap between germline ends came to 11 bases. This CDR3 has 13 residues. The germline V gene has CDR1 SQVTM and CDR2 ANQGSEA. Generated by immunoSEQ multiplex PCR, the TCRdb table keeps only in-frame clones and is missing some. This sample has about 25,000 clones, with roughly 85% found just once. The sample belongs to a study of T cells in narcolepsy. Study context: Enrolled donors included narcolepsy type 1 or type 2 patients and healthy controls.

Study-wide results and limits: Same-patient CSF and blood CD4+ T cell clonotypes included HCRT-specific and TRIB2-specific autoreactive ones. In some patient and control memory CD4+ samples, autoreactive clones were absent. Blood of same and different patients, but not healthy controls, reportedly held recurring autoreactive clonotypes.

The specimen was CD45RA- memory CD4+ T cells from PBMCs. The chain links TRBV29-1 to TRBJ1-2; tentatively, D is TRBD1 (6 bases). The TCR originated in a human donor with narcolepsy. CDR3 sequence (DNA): TGCAGCGTTGCAGGGGTCGCAAACTATGGCTACACCTTC. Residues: CSVAGVANYGYTF.